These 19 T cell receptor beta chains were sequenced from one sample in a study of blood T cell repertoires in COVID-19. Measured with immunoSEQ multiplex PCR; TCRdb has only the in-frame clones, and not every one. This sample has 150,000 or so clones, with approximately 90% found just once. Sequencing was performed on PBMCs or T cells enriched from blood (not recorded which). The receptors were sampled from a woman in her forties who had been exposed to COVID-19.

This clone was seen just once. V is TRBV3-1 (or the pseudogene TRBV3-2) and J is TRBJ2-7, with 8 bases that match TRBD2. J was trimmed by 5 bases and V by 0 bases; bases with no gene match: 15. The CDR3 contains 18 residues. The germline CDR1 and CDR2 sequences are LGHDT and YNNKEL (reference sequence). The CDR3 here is CASSQDWKLAGAKHEQYF. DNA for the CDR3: TGTGCCAGCAGCCAAGATTGGAAGCTAGCGGGCGCAAAACACGAGCAGTACTTC.

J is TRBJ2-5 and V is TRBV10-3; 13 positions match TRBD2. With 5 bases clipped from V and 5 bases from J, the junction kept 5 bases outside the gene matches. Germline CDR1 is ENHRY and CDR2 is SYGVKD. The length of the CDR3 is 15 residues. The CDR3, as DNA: TGTGCCATCAGTCTAGGACTAGCGGGAGTTGAGACCCAGTACTTC. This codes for CAISLGLAGVETQYF.

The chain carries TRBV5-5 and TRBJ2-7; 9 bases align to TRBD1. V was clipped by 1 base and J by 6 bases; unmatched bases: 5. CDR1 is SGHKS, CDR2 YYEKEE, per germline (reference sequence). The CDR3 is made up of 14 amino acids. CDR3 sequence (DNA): TGTGCCAGCAGCTTGTTACGGGGACAGGGCGAGCAGTACTTC. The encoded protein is CASSLLRGQGEQYF.

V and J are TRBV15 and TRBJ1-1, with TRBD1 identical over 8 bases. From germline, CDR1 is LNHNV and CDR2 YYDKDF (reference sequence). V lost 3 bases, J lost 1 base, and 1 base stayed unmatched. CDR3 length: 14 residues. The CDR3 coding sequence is TGTGCCACCAGCAGGGACAGGGCGAACACTGAAGCTTTCTTT. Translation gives CATSRDRANTEAFF.

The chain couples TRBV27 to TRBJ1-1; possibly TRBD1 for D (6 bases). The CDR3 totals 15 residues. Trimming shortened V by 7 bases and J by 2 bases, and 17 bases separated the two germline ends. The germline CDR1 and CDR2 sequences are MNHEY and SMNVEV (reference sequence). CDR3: CASKESGTYNTEAFF. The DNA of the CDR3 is TGTGCCAGCAAAGAATCGGGGACATACAACACTGAAGCTTTCTTT.

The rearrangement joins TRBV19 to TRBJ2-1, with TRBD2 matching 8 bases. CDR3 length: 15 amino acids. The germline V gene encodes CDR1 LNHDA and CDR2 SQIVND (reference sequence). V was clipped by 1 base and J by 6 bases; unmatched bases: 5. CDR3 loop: CASSIGSGVSNEQFF. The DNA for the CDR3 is TGTGCCAGTAGTATAGGTAGCGGGGTCTCCAATGAGCAGTTCTTC.

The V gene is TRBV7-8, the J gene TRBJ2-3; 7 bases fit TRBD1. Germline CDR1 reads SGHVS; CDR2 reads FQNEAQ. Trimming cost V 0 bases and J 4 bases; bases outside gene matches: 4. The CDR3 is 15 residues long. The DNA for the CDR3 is TGTGCCAGCAGCTTAGCGCAGGGGGTCGCAGATACGCAGTATTTT. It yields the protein CASSLAQGVADTQYF.

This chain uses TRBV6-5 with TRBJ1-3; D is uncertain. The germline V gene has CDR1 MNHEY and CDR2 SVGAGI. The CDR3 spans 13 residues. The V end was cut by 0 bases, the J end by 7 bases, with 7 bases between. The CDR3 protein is CASSYSTGNTIYF. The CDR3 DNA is TGTGCCAGCAGTTACTCTACGGGGAACACCATATATTTT.

Here the CDR3 DNA reads TGTGCCAGCAGATCTAATCGGGGAGGCACAGATACGCAGTATTTT. It codes for CASRSNRGGTDTQYF. The chain joins TRBV7-9 to TRBJ2-3; weak D call: TRBD2 (5 bases). Trimming cost V 6 bases and J 1 base, with 14 bases left between them. Germline V gene data show CDR1 as SEHNR and CDR2 as FQNEAQ (reference sequence). This CDR3 spans 15 amino acids.

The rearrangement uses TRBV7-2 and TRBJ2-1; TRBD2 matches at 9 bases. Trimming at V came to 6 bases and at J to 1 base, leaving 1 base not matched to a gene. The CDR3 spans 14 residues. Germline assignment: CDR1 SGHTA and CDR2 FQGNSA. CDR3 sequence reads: CASRAGGSYNEQFF. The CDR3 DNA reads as TGTGCCAGCAGGGCGGGGGGGTCCTACAATGAGCAGTTCTTC.

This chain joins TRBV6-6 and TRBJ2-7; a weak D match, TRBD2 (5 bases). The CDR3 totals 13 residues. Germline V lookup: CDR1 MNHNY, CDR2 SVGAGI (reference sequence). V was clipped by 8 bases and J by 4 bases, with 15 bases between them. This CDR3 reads CASAPYPGYEQYF. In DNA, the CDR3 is TGTGCCAGCGCTCCTTATCCGGGGTACGAGCAGTACTTC.

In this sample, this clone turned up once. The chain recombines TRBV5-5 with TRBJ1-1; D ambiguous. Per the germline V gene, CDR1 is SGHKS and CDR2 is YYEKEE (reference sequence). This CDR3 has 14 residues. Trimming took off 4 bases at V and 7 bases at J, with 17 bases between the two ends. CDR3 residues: CASSAPSGDNEAFF. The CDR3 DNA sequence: TGTGCCAGCAGCGCTCCGTCCGGAGATAATGAAGCTTTCTTT. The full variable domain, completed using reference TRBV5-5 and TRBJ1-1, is DAGVTQSPTHLIKTRGQQVTLRCSPISGHKSVSWYQQVLGQGPQFIFQYYEKEERGRGNFPDRFSARQFPNYSSELNVNALLLGDSALYLCASSAPSGDNEAFFGQGTRLTVV.

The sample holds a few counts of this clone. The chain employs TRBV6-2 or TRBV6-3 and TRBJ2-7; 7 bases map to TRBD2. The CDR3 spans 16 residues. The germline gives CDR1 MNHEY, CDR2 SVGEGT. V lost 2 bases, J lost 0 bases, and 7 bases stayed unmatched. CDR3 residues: CASSYEVAGNSYEQYF. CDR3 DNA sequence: TGTGCCAGCAGTTACGAGGTAGCGGGTAACTCCTACGAGCAGTACTTC.

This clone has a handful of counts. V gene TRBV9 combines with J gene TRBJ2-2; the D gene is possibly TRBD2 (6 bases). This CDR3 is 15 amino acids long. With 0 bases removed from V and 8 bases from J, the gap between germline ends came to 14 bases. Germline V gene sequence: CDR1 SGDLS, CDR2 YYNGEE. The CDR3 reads CASSVGGGILGELFF. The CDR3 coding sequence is TGTGCCAGCAGCGTAGGGGGAGGCATTTTGGGGGAGCTGTTTTTT. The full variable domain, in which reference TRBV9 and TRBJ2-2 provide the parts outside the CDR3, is DSGVTQTPKHLITATGQRVTLRCSPRSGDLSVYWYQQSLDQGLQFLIQYYNGEERAKGNILERFSAQQFPDLHSELNLSSLELGDSALYFCASSVGGGILGELFFGEGSRLTVL.

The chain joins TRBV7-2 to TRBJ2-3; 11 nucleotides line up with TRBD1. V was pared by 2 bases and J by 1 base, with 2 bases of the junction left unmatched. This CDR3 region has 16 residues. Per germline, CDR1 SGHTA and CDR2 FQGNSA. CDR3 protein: CASSLKGQGGTDTQYF. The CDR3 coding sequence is TGTGCCAGCAGCTTAAAGGGACAGGGGGGCACAGATACGCAGTATTTT.

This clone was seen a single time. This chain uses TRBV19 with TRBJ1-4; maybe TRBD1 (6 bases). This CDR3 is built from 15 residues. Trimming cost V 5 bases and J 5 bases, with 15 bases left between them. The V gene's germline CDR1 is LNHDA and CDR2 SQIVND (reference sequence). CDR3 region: CASSLGAGINEKLFF. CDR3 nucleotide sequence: TGTGCCAGTAGTCTGGGGGCAGGGATAAATGAAAAACTGTTTTTT.

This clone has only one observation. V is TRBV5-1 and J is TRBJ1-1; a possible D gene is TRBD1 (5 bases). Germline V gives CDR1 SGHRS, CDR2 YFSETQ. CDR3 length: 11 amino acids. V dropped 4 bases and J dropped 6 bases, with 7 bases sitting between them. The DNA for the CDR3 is TGCGCCAGCAGCCAGGGCCCTGAAGCTTTCTTT. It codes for CASSQGPEAFF.

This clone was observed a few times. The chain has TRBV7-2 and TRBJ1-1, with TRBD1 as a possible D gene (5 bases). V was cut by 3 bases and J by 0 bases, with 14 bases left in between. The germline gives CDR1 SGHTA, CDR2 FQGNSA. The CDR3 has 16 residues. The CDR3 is CASSFRQTLMNTEAFF. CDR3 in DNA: TGTGCCAGCAGCTTCAGACAGACCCTTATGAACACTGAAGCTTTCTTT.

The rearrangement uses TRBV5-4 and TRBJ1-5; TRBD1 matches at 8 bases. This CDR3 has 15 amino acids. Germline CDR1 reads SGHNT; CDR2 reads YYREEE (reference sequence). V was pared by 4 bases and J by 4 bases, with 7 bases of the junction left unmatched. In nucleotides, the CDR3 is TGTGCCAGCAGCCTCTCAGGACAGGGTAATCAGCCCCAGCATTTT. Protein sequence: CASSLSGQGNQPQHF.